The clone carrying this T cell receptor (beta chain) has a single count. This CDR3 region has 13 residues. Trimming removed 4 bases from V and 2 bases from J; junction bases left unmatched: 3. The germline V gene encodes CDR1 GTSNPN and CDR2 SVGIG (reference sequence). The data were taken from a study of blood T cell repertoires in COVID-19. Study background: PBMCs, B-cell-depleted T cells, or T cells were the source of the cDNA or gDNA that made up the material.

Original processing methods: Amplified reference gene primers provided the basis for estimating nucleated cell counts. The table came from immunoSEQ multiplex PCR; TCRdb's copy has only in-frame clones and leaves some out. V, J and clone size reflect that table, while D and trimming were determined from the DNA. The sample yields approximately 130,000 clones, around three quarters seen once. This TCR was sampled from a human donor in a cohort sampled during active COVID-19. V gene TRBV30 combines with J gene TRBJ2-5, with 8 bases matching TRBD2. The sample comprised peripheral blood. CDR3 sequence: CAWKRLAQETQYF. CDR3 nucleotide sequence: TGTGCCTGGAAGAGACTAGCGCAAGAGACCCAGTACTTC.